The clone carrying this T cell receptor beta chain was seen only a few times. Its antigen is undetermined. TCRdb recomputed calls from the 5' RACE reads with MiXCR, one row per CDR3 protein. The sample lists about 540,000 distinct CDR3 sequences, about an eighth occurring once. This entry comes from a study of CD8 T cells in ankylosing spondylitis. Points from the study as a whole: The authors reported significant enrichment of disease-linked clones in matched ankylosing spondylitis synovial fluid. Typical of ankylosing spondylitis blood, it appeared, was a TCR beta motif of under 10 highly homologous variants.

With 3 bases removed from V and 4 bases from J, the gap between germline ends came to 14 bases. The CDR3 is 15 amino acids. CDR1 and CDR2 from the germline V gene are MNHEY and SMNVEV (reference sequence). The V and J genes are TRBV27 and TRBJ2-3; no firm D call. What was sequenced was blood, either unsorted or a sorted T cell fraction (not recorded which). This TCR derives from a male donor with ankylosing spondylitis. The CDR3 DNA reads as TGTGCCAGCAGTTTTTTCGTAGGTGGAGCAGATACGCAGTATTTT. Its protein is CASSFFVGGADTQYF.